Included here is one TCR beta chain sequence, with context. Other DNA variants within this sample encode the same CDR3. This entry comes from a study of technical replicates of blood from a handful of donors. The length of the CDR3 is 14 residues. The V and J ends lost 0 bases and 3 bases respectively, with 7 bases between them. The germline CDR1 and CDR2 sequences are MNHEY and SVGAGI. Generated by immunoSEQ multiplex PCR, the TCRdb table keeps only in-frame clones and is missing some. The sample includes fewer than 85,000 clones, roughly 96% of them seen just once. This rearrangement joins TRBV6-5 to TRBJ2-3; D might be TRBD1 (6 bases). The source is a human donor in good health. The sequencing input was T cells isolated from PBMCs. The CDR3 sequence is CASSYSRGTDTQYF. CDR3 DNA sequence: TGTGCCAGCAGTTACTCGAGGGGGACAGATACGCAGTATTTT.